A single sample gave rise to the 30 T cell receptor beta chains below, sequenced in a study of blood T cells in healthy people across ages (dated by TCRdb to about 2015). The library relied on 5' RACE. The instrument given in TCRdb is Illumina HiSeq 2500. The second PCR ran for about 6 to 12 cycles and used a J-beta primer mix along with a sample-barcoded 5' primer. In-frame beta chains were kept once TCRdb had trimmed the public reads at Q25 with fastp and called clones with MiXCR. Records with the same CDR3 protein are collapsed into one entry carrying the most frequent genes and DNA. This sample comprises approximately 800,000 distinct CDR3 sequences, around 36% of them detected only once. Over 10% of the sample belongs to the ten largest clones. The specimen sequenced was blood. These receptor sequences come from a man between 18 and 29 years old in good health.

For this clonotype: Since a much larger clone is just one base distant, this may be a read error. The CDR3, as DNA: TGCAGTGCTAGATCGCCTCGGGGGGCCAATTACAATGAGCAGTACTTC. This codes for CSARSPRGANYNEQYF. J is TRBJ2-7 and V is TRBV20-1; TRBD2 might be the D (7 bases). This CDR3 is built from 16 residues. The germline V gene encodes CDR1 DFQATT and CDR2 SNEGSKA (reference sequence). Trimming removed 2 bases from V and 7 bases from J, with 24 bases in between.

The CDR3: CASSVGQGVLNTEAFF. DNA for the CDR3: TGTGCCAGCAGCGTGGGACAGGGGGTACTGAACACTGAAGCTTTCTTT. The chain couples TRBV9 to TRBJ1-1, with 11 bases identical to TRBD1. Per germline, CDR1 SGDLS and CDR2 YYNGEE. V gave up 2 bases and J gave up 0 bases; unmatched junction bases: 3. This CDR3 region has 16 residues.

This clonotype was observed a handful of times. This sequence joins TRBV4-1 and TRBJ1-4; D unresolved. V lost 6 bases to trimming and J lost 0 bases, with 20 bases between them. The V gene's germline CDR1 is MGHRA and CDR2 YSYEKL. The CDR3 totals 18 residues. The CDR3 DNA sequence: TGCGCCAGCAGTATTTACACTTCCTTATCCTCAACTAATGAAAAACTGTTTTTT. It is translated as CASSIYTSLSSTNEKLFF.

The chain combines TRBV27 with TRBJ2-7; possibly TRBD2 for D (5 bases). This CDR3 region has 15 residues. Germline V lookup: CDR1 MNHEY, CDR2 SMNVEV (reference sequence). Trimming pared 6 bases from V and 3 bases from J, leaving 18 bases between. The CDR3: CASRPGLPEGYEQYF. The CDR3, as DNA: TGTGCCAGCAGGCCTGGACTTCCAGAGGGCTACGAGCAGTACTTC.

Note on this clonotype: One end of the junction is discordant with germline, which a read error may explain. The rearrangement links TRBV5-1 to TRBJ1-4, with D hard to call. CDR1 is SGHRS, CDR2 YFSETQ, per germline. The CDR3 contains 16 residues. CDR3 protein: CVSSLVGPADNEKLFF. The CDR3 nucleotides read TGCGTCAGCAGCTTAGTGGGCCCGGCGGATAATGAAAAACTGTTTTTT.

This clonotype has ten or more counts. CDR3: CASSGITSTDTQYF. The CDR3 nucleotides are TGTGCCAGCAGTGGAATTACAAGCACAGATACGCAGTATTTT. This rearrangement joins TRBV6-5 to TRBJ2-3; D gene ambiguous. V lost 5 bases and J 0 bases, leaving 9 bases between the germline ends. Germline-derived CDR1 and CDR2 are MNHEY and SVGAGI. This CDR3 is built from 14 residues.

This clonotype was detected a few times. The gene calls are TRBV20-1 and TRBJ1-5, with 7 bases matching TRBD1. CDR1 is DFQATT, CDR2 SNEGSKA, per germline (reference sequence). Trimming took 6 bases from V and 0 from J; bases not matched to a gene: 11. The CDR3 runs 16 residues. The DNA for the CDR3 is TGCAGTGCCAAGGTGGGACAGCCCTATAGCAATCAGCCCCAGCATTTT. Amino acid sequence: CSAKVGQPYSNQPQHF.

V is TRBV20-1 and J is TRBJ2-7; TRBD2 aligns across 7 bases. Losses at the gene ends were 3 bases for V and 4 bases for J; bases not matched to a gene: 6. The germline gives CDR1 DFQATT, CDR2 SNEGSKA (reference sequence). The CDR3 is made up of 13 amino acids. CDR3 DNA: TGCAGTGCTAGTAACCTAGCGGAGTACGAGCAGTACTTC. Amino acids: CSASNLAEYEQYF.

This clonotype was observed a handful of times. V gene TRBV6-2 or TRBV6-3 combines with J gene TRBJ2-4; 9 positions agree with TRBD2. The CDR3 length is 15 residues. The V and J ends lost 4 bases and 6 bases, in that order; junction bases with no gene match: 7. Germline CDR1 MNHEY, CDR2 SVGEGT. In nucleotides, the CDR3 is TGTGCCAGCAGTTCCCGAGCGGGGGGAACAAACATTCAGTACTTC. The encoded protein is CASSSRAGGTNIQYF.

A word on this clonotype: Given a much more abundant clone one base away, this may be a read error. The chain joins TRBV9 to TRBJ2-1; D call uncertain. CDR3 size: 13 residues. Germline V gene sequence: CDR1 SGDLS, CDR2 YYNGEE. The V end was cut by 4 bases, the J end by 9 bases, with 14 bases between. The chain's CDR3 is CASSKRDGSEQFF. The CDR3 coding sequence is TGTGCCAGCAGCAAACGCGACGGCAGTGAGCAGTTCTTC. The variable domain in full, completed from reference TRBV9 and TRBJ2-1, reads DSGVTQTPKHLITATGQRVTLRCSPRSGDLSVYWYQQSLDQGLQFLIQYYNGEERAKGNILERFSAQQFPDLHSELNLSSLELGDSALYFCASSKRDGSEQFFGPGTRLTVL.

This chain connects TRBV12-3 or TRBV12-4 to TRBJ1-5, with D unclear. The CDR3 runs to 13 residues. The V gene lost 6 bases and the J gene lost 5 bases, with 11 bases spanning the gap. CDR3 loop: CASRVGLHQPQHF. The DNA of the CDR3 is TGTGCCAGCAGAGTGGGCTTACATCAGCCCCAGCATTTT.

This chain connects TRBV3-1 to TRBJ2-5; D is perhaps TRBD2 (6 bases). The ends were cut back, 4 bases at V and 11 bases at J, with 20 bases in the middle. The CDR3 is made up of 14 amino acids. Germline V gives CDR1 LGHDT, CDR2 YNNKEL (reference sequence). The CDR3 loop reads CASSLGGRPNEQYF. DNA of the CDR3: TGTGCCAGCAGCCTCGGGGGTCGGCCCAATGAGCAGTACTTC.

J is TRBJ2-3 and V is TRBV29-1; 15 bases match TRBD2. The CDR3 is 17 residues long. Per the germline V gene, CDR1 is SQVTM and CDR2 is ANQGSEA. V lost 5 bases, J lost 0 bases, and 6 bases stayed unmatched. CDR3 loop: CSVTPGTSGGSTDTQYF. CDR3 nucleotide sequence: TGCAGCGTTACTCCCGGGACTAGCGGGGGGAGCACAGATACGCAGTATTTT.

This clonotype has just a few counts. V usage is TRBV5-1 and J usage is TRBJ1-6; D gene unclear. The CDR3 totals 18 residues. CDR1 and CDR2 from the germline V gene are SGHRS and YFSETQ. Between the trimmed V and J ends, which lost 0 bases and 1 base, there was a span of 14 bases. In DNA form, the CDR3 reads TGCGCCAGCAGCTTGGGTCCGGGGATAGTATCCTATAATTCACCCCTCCACTTT. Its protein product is CASSLGPGIVSYNSPLHF.

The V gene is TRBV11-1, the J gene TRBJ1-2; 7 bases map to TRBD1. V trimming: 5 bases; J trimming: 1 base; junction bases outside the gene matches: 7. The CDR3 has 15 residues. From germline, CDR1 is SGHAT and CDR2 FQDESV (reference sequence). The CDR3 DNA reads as TGTGCCAGCAGCGTCGGGACAGCCAATAACTATGGCTACACCTTC. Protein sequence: CASSVGTANNYGYTF.

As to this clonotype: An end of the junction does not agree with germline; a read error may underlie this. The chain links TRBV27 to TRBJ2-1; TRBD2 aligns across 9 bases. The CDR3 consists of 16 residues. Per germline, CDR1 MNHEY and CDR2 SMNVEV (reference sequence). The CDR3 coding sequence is TGTGCCAGCAGGTTATCGGGGTTGCGGCGGGGGGGCGATCAGTTCTTC. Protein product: CASRLSGLRRGGDQFF.

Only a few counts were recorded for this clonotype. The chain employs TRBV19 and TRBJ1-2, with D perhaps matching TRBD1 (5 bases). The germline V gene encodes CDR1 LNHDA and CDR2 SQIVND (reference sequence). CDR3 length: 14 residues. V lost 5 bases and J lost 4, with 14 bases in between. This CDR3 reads CASSAAGGLYGYTF. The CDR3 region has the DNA TGTGCCAGTAGTGCGGCCGGGGGACTCTATGGCTACACCTTC.

The chain's CDR3 is CASSEEGGAKNIQYF. In DNA, the CDR3 is TGTGCCAGCTCCGAGGAGGGGGGAGCCAAAAACATTCAGTACTTC. This rearrangement joins TRBV27 to TRBJ2-4; D assignment may be TRBD1 or TRBD2 (6 bases each). The CDR3 is made up of 15 amino acids. The ends were cut back, 8 bases at V and 0 bases at J, with 14 bases in the middle. The germline V gene has CDR1 MNHEY and CDR2 SMNVEV (reference sequence).

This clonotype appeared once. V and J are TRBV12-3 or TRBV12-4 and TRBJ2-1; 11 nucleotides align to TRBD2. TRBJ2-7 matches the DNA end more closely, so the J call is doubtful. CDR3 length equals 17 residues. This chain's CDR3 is CASSLIDSGGARNEQYF. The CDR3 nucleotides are TGTGCCAGCAGTTTAATTGATAGCGGGGGGGCCCGGAATGAGCAGTACTTC.

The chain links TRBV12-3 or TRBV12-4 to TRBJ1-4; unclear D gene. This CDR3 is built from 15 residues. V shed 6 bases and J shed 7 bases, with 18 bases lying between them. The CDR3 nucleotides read TGTGCCAGCAGCCAACTCACAATGCCCGGTGAAAAACTGTTTTTT. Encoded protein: CASSQLTMPGEKLFF.

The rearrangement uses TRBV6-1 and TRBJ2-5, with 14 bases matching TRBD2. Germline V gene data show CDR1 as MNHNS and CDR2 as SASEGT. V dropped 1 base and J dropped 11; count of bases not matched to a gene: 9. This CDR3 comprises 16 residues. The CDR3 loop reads CASSEEGLAGVNEQYF. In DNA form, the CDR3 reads TGTGCCAGCAGTGAAGAGGGACTAGCGGGAGTCAATGAGCAGTACTTC.

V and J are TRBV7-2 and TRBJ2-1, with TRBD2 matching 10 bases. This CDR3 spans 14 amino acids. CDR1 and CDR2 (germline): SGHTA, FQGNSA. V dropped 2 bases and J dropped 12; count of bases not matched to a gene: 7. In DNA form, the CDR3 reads TGTGCCAGCAGCTTACCCCAGCGGGGGGGTGGGCAGTTCTTC. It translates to CASSLPQRGGGQFF.

The CDR3 here is CASRWTMQALSGANVLTF. The CDR3 DNA sequence: TGTGCCAGCAGGTGGACAATGCAGGCACTCTCTGGGGCCAACGTCCTGACTTTC. The chain links TRBV21-1 to TRBJ2-6; the tabulated D call, TRBD1, remains unverified against the DNA. TRBV21-1 is a listed pseudogene. This CDR3 spans 18 amino acids.

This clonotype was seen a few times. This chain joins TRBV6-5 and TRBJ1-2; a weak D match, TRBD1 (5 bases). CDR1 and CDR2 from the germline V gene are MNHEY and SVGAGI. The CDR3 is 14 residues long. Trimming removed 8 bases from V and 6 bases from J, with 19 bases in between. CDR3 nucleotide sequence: TGTGCCAGCCGCCCAGGGACCCAAGGACATGGCTACACCTTC. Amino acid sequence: CASRPGTQGHGYTF.

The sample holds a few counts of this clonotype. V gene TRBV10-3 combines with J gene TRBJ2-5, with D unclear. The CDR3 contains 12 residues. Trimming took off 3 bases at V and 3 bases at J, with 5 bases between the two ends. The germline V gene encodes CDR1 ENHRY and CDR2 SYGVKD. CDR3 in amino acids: CAISDSKETQYF. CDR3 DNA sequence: TGTGCCATCAGTGACAGTAAAGAGACCCAGTACTTC.

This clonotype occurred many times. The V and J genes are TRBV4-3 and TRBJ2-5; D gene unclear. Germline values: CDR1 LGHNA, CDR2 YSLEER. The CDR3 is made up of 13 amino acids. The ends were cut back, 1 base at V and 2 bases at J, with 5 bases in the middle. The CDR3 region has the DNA TGCGCCAGCAGCCAAGGGGCTCAAGAGACCCAGTACTTC. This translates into CASSQGAQETQYF.

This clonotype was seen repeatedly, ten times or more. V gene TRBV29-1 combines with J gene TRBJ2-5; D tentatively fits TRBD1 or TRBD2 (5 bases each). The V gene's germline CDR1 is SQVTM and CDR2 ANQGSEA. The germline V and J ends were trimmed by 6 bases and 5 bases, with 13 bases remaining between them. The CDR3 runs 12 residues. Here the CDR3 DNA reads TGCAGCGTCGGACTGGGGCGGGAGACCCAGTACTTC. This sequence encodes CSVGLGRETQYF.

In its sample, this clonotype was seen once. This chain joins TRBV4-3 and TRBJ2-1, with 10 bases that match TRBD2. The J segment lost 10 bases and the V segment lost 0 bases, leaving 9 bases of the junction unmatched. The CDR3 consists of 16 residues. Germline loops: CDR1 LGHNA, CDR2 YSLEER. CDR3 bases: TGCGCCAGCAGCCAAGAAGCGGGAGGGCTTCTTCAGGAGCAGTTCTTC. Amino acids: CASSQEAGGLLQEQFF.

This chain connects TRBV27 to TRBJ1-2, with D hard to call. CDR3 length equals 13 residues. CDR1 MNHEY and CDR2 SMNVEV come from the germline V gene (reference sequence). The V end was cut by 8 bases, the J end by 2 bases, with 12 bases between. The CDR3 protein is CASGVDSNYGYTF. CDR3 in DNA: TGTGCCAGCGGTGTAGACTCAAACTATGGCTACACCTTC.

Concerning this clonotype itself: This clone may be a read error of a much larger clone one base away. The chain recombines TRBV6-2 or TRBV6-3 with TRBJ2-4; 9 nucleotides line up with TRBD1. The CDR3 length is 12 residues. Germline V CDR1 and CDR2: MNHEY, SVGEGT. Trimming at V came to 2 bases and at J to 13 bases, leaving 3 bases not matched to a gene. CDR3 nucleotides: TGTGCCAGCAGTTACGCTGGGACAGGGCAGTACTTC. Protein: CASSYAGTGQYF.